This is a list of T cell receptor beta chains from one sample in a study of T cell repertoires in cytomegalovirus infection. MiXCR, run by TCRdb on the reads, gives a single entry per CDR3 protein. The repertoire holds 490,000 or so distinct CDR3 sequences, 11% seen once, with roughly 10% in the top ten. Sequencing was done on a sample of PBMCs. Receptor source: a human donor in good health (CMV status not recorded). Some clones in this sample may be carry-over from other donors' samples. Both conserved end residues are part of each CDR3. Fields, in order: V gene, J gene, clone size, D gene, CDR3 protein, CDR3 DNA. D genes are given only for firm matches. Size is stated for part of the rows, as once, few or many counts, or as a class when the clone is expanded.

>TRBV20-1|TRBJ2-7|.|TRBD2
CSAAGTSGSYPYEQYF
TGCAGTGCGGCCGGGACTAGCGGGAGTTACCCCTACGAGCAGTACTTC
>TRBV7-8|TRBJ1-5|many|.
CASSLLGGRLNQPQHF
TGTGCCAGCAGCTTACTTGGGGGTCGCCTCAATCAGCCCCAGCATTTT
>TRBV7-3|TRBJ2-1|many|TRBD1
CASSLRQGINNEQFF
TGTGCCAGCAGCTTACGACAGGGGATCAACAATGAGCAGTTCTTC
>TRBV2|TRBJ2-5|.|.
CASETGTDQETQYF
TGTGCCTCTGAGACCGGGACCGACCAAGAGACCCAGTACTTC
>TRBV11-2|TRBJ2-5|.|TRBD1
CASRSDRGRKETQYF
TGTGCCAGCAGATCCGACAGGGGGAGGAAAGAGACCCAGTACTTC
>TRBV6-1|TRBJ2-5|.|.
CASSERDQETQYF
TGTGCCAGCAGTGAAAGGGACCAAGAGACCCAGTACTTC
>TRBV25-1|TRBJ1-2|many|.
CASSDPGSSLGYGYTF
TGTGCCAGCAGTGATCCGGGTTCGAGCCTAGGGTATGGCTACACCTTC
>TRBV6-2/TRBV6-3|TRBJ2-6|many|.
CASRGRRSSGANVLTF
TGTGCCAGCAGGGGAAGGAGGAGCTCTGGGGCCAACGTCCTGACTTTC
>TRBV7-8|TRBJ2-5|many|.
CASSLAGGHRGETQYF
TGTGCCAGCAGCTTAGCGGGAGGTCACCGCGGGGAGACCCAGTACTTC
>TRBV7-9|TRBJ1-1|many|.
CASRPDRTEAFF
TGTGCCAGCAGACCGGACAGAACCGAAGCTTTCTTT
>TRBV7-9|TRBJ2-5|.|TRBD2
CASSFGLAQETQYF
TGTGCCAGCAGTTTCGGACTAGCCCAAGAGACCCAGTACTTC
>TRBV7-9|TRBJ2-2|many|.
CASSAGQPNTGELFF
TGTGCCAGCAGCGCGGGACAGCCGAACACCGGGGAGCTGTTTTTT
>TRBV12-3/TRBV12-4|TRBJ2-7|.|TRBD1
CASSLWAGGNEQYF
TGTGCCAGCAGTTTATGGGCAGGGGGCAACGAGCAGTACTTC
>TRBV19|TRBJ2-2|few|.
CASSIWGADTGELFF
TGTGCCAGTAGTATATGGGGGGCTGACACCGGGGAGCTGTTTTTT
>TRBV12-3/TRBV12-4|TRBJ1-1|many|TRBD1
CASSLARQGALDTEAFF
TGTGCCAGCAGTTTGGCCCGACAGGGGGCCTTGGACACTGAAGCTTTCTTT
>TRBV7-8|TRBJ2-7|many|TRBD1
CASSLAGQGLYEQYF
TGTGCCAGCAGCTTAGCGGGACAGGGTTTGTACGAGCAGTACTTC
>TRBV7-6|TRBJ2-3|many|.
CASSPAARGSVDGLTQYF
TGTGCCAGCAGCCCAGCGGCGCGGGGCAGCGTGGATGGCTTAACGCAGTATTTT
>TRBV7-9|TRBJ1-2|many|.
CASSIDSNYGYTF
TGTGCCAGCAGTATCGACAGTAACTATGGCTACACCTTC
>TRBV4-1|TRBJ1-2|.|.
CASSPRTWGNYGYTF
TGCGCCAGCAGCCCAAGAACTTGGGGAAACTATGGCTACACCTTC
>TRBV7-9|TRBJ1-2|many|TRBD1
CASSAGQGDYYGYTF
TGTGCCAGCAGCGCCGGACAGGGAGACTACTATGGCTACACCTTC
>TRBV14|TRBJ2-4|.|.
CASSLPAGQNQYF
TGTGCCAGCAGCCTACCCGCCGGACAGAATCAGTACTTC
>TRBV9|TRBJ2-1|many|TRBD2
CASSGTSGVGEQFF
TGTGCCAGCAGCGGGACTAGCGGAGTTGGTGAGCAGTTCTTC
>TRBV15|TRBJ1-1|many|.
CATSKQVKSTEAFF
TGTGCCACCAGCAAGCAAGTAAAGAGCACTGAAGCTTTCTTT
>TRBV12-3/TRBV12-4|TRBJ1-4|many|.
CASRSGQTSNEKLFF
TGTGCCAGCAGGAGTGGACAGACCTCTAATGAAAAACTGTTTTTT
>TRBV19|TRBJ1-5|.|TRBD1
CASSSDRAWGQPQHF
TGTGCCAGTAGTAGCGACAGGGCCTGGGGTCAGCCCCAGCATTTT